The 17 T cell receptor beta chains presented below share a single source sample, sequenced in a study of shared clonotypes between healthy human individuals. The repertoire was sequenced with immunoSEQ multiplex PCR; TCRdb's copy has only in-frame clones and lacks some. The data show 1.4 million to 1.5 million clones, roughly 96% seen once. Sample: naive CD4+ T cells sorted from blood. Documented subset: CD45RA+ positively selected. These receptors were taken from a young man in good health.

V usage is TRBV2 and J usage is TRBJ2-2; no definite D call. V was pared by 8 bases and J by 6 bases, with 10 bases between. CDR1 SNHLY and CDR2 FYNNEI come from the germline V gene. This CDR3 has 12 residues. The CDR3 region is CASDGDAGELFF. The CDR3 nucleotides are TGTGCCAGCGACGGTGATGCCGGGGAGCTGTTTTTT.

The rearrangement uses TRBV2 and TRBJ2-5; tentative D call: TRBD1 (6 bases). This CDR3 is 10 amino acids long. Germline values: CDR1 SNHLY, CDR2 FYNNEI. V was clipped by 9 bases and J by 5 bases, with 7 bases between them. The CDR3 nucleotides read TGTGCCAGGGGGGCGGAGACCCAGTACTTC. This codes for CARGAETQYF. Drawing the rest from reference TRBV2 and TRBJ2-5, the complete variable domain is EPEVTQTPSHQVTQMGQEVILRCVPISNHLYFYWYRQILGQKVEFLVSFYNNEISEKSEIFDDQFSVERPDGSNFTLKIRSTKLEDSAMYFCARGAETQYFGPGTRLLVL.

V gene TRBV9 combines with J gene TRBJ2-1, with D perhaps given as TRBD1 or TRBD2 (5 bases each). Germline values: CDR1 SGDLS, CDR2 YYNGEE. Trimming pared 0 bases from V and 2 bases from J, leaving 12 bases between. The CDR3 is 16 residues long. This CDR3 reads CASSVEPPGPYNEQFF. For the CDR3, the DNA is TGTGCCAGCAGCGTAGAACCCCCGGGACCCTACAATGAGCAGTTCTTC.

The chain combines TRBV5-5 with TRBJ2-7; 9 bases align to TRBD2. Germline CDR1 SGHKS, CDR2 YYEKEE (reference sequence). The CDR3 length is 17 residues. The ends lost 4 bases at V and 0 bases at J; junction bases unmatched: 11. Here the CDR3 reads CASSTTPTSGSSYEQYF. CDR3 in DNA: TGTGCCAGCAGCACCACCCCGACTAGCGGAAGCTCCTACGAGCAGTACTTC. Full variable domain (outside the CDR3, taken from reference TRBV5-5 and TRBJ2-7): DAGVTQSPTHLIKTRGQQVTLRCSPISGHKSVSWYQQVLGQGPQFIFQYYEKEERGRGNFPDRFSARQFPNYSSELNVNALLLGDSALYLCASSTTPTSGSSYEQYFGPGTRLTVT.

The CDR3 region is CASSLASGRSDTQYF. The CDR3 DNA follows: TGTGCCAGCAGTCTCGCTAGCGGGAGATCAGATACGCAGTATTTT. The chain employs TRBV28 and TRBJ2-3, with 10 bases identical to TRBD2. The CDR3 loop spans 15 amino acids. The V gene end was trimmed by 5 bases and the J gene end by 4 bases; junction bases not matched to a gene: 6. From germline, CDR1 is MDHEN and CDR2 SYDVKM.

The chain joins TRBV5-5 to TRBJ2-5; D gene unclear. The germline V gene encodes CDR1 SGHKS and CDR2 YYEKEE (reference sequence). Trimming pared 6 bases from V and 4 bases from J, leaving 13 bases between. The CDR3 runs 13 residues. CDR3 DNA: TGTGCCAGCACCGTCGAGGTGACAGAGACCCAGTACTTC. As protein: CASTVEVTETQYF.

This clone was recorded only once. The J gene is TRBJ2-7, the V gene TRBV19; D gene unclear. The ends were cut back, 10 bases at V and 2 bases at J, with 15 bases in the middle. CDR1 is LNHDA, CDR2 SQIVND, per germline (reference sequence). CDR3 length: 13 amino acids. CDR3: CATTGSTTYEQYF. The CDR3 nucleotides are TGTGCCACGACCGGGTCTACTACCTACGAGCAGTACTTC.

J is TRBJ2-3 and V is TRBV23-1, with D perhaps TRBD1 (5 bases). TRBV23-1 is filed as an ORF, its function uncertain. V was shortened by 0 bases and J by 7 bases, with 14 bases between the two germline ends. The CDR3 has 15 residues. In nucleotides, the CDR3 is TGCGCCAGCAGTCAATCTGGGGCAGGTAGGAATACGCAGTATTTT. It is translated as CASSQSGAGRNTQYF.

This rearrangement joins TRBV28 to TRBJ1-5; 7 bases agree with TRBD1. Germline V gene sequence: CDR1 MDHEN, CDR2 SYDVKM. Trimming cost V 8 bases and J 5 bases; bases outside gene matches: 9. The CDR3 consists of 14 residues. CDR3 sequence (DNA): TGTGCCAGCGCCGGGACAGTACGACATCAGCCCCAGCATTTT. It is translated as CASAGTVRHQPQHF.

The chain uses TRBV7-3 and TRBJ2-7, with 8 bases fitting TRBD2. Germline V lookup: CDR1 SGHTA, CDR2 FQGTGA. This CDR3 comprises 15 residues. V was pared by 5 bases and J by 3 bases, with 9 bases of the junction left unmatched. The CDR3 reads CASSATSGNSYEQYF. CDR3 nucleotides: TGTGCCAGCAGCGCAACTAGCGGTAATAGCTACGAGCAGTACTTC.

The table lists this clone with a few counts. This chain connects TRBV10-1 to TRBJ2-2; 7 bases align to TRBD1. The CDR3 runs to 13 residues. CDR1 is WNHNN, CDR2 SYGVQD, per germline (reference sequence). The V segment lost 6 bases and the J segment 5 bases; nucleotides outside the gene matches: 3. CDR3: CASRETGTGELFF. The CDR3 DNA reads TGCGCCAGCAGGGAGACAGGGACCGGGGAGCTGTTTTTT.

CDR3 protein: CASRPLKDSIEGYTF. Written as DNA, the CDR3 is TGTGCCAGCCGACCACTGAAAGACTCCATCGAGGGCTACACCTTC. V and J are TRBV5-6 and TRBJ1-2, with unresolved D. The CDR3 extends over 15 amino acids. CDR1 is SGHDT, CDR2 YYEEEE, per germline. Trimming took off 7 bases at V and 8 bases at J, with 24 bases between the two ends.

The chain employs TRBV6-1 and TRBJ2-3; the match to TRBD2 covers 7 bases. V dropped 5 bases and J dropped 3; count of bases not matched to a gene: 5. Germline values: CDR1 MNHNS, CDR2 SASEGT. The CDR3 runs 14 residues. CDR3 nucleotides: TGTGCCAGCAGTAAGGCGGGAGAAACAGATACGCAGTATTTT. Translating it yields CASSKAGETDTQYF.

V usage is TRBV6-6 and J usage is TRBJ2-1; 12 nucleotides match TRBD2. Germline V gene sequence: CDR1 MNHNY, CDR2 SVGAGI (reference sequence). CDR3 length: 15 amino acids. V lost 5 bases and J lost 8; bases outside the gene matches: 7. Written as DNA, the CDR3 is TGTGCCAGCAGTCCCACTAGCGGGAGGTTCGATGAGCAGTTCTTC. Protein product: CASSPTSGRFDEQFF.

The chain employs TRBV7-9 and TRBJ2-3; perhaps TRBD1 as D (6 bases). V lost 2 bases and J 5 bases, leaving 11 bases between the germline ends. There are 14 residues in the CDR3. The germline gives CDR1 SEHNR, CDR2 FQNEAQ (reference sequence). The CDR3: CASSLMGAGDTQYF. The CDR3 DNA sequence: TGTGCCAGCAGCTTAATGGGGGCCGGAGATACGCAGTATTTT.

CDR3 loop: CASSYSSAVSYEQYF. CDR3 coding DNA: TGTGCCAGCAGTTACTCTTCGGCGGTTTCCTACGAGCAGTACTTC. This chain connects TRBV6-5 to TRBJ2-7; D is ambiguous. There are 15 residues in the CDR3. Germline CDR1 reads MNHEY; CDR2 reads SVGAGI. Trimming shortened V by 0 bases and J by 1 base, and 10 bases separated the two germline ends.

The V gene is TRBV19, the J gene TRBJ2-5; a weak D match, TRBD1 (5 bases). Trimming shortened V by 0 bases and J by 5 bases, and 13 bases separated the two germline ends. Germline CDR1 LNHDA, CDR2 SQIVND (reference sequence). CDR3 length equals 15 residues. This CDR3 is CASSIETTGYETQYF. CDR3 in DNA: TGTGCCAGTAGTATAGAAACTACAGGATACGAGACCCAGTACTTC.